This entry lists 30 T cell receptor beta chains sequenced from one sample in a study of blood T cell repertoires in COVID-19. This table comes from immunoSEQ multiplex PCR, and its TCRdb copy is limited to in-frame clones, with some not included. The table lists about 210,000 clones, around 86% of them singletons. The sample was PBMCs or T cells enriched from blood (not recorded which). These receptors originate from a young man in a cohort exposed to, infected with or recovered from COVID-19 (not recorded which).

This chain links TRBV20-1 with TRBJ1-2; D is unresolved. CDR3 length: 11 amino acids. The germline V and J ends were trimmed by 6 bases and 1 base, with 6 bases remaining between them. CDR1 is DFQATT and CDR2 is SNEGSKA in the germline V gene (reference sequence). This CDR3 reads CSAGSNYGYTF. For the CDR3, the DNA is TGCAGTGCCGGGAGTAACTATGGCTACACCTTC.

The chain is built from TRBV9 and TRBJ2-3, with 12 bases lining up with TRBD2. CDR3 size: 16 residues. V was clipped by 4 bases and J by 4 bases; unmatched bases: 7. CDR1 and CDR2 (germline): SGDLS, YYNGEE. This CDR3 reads CASSSTRLAGADTQYF. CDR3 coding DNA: TGTGCCAGCAGCTCAACCCGACTAGCGGGAGCAGATACGCAGTATTTT.

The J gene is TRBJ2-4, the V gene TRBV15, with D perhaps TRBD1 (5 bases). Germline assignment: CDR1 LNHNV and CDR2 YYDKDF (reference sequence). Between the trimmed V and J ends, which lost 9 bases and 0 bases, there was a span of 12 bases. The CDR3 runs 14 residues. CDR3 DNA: TGTGCCACTGGTGCTGGGGCAGCCAAAAACATTCAGTACTTC. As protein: CATGAGAAKNIQYF.

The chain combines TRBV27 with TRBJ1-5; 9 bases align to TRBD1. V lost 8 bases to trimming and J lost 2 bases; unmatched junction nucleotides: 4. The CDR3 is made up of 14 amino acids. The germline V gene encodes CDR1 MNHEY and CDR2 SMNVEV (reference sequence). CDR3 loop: CASGRTGGNQPQHF. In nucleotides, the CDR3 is TGTGCCAGCGGACGGACAGGGGGCAATCAGCCCCAGCATTTT.

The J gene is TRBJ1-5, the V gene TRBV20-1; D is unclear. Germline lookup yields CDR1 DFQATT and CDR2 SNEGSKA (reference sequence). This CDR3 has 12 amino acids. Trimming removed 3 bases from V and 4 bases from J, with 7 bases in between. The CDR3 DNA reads TGCAGTGCTAGTTCCCAGAATCAGCCCCAGCATTTT. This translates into CSASSQNQPQHF.

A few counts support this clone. The CDR3 protein is CASSQERIGSSYEQYF. The CDR3 nucleotides are TGTGCCAGCAGCCAAGAACGTATCGGGAGCTCTTACGAGCAGTACTTC. This rearrangement joins TRBV4-2 to TRBJ2-7; TRBD2 might be the D (6 bases). This CDR3 comprises 16 residues. Germline assignment: CDR1 LGHNA and CDR2 YNFKEQ. Trimming stripped 0 bases from V and 4 bases from J, with 16 bases between.

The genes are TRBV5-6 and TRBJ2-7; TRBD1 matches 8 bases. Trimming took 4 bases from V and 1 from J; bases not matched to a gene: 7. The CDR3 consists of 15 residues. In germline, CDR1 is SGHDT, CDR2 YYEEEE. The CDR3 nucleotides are TGTGCCAGCAGCCGCGGGACAGGCCATTCCTACGAGCAGTACTTC. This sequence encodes CASSRGTGHSYEQYF.

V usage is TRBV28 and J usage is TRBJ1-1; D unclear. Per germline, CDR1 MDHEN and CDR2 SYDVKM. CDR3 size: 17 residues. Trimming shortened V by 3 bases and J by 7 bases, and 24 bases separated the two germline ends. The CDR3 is CASSFKETLYEQVEAFF. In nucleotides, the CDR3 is TGTGCCAGCAGTTTTAAGGAGACCTTATATGAACAAGTTGAAGCTTTCTTT.

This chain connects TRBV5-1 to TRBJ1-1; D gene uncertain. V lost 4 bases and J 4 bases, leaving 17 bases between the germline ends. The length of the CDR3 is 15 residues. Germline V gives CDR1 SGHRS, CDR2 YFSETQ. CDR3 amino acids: CASSPSTGESTEAFF. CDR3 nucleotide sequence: TGCGCCAGCAGCCCCTCCACCGGTGAATCCACTGAAGCTTTCTTT.

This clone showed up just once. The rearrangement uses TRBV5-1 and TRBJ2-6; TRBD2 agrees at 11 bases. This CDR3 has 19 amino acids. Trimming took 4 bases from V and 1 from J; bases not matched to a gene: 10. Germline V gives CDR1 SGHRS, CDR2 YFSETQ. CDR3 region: CASSPALLAGVSGANVLTF. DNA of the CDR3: TGCGCCAGCAGCCCGGCCCTACTAGCGGGAGTATCTGGGGCCAACGTCCTGACTTTC.

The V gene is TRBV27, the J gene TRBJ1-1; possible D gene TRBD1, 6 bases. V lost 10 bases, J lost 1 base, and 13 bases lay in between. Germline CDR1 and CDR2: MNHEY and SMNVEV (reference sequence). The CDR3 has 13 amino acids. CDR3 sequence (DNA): TGTGCCACGAGGGGGGGACAGAACACTGAAGCTTTCTTT. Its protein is CATRGGQNTEAFF.

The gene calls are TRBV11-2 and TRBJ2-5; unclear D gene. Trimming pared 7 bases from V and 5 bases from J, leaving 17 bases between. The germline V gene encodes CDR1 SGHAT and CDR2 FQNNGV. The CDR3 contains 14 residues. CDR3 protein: CASTLPGLRETQYF. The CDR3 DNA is TGTGCCAGCACCCTGCCGGGTCTTAGGGAGACCCAGTACTTC.

CDR3 amino acids: CASSSRAGAYNEQFF. In nucleotides, the CDR3 is TGTGCCAGCAGCTCCCGGGCCGGGGCCTACAATGAGCAGTTCTTC. The chain is built from TRBV7-6 and TRBJ2-1, with a possible D match to TRBD2 (5 bases). Germline CDR1 reads SGHVS; CDR2 reads FNYEAQ. Trimming pared 4 bases from V and 2 bases from J, leaving 12 bases between. The CDR3 has 15 amino acids.

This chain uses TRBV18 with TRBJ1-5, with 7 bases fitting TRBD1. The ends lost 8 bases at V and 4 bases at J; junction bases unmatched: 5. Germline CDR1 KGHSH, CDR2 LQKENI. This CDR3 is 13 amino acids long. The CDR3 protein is CASQGQLNQPQHF. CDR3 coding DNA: TGTGCCAGCCAGGGACAGCTTAATCAGCCCCAGCATTTT.

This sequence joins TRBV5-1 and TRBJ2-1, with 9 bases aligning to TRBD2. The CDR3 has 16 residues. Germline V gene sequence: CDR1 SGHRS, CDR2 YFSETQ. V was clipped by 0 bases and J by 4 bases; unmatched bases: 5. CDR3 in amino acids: CASSLVASGTYNEQFF. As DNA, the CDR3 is TGCGCCAGCAGCTTGGTGGCTAGCGGGACTTACAATGAGCAGTTCTTC.

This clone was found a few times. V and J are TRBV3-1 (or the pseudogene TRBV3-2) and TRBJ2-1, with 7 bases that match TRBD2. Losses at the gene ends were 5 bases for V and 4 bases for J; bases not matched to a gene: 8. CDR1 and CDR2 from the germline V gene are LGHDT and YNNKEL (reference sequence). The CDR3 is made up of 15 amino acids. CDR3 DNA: TGTGCCAGCAGCGACGTAACTAGCGCTTACAATGAGCAGTTCTTC. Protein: CASSDVTSAYNEQFF.

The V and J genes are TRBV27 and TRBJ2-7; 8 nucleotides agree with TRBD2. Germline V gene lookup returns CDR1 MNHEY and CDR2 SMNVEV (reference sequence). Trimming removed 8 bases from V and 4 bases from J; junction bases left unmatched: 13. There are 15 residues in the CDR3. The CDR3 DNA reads TGTGCCAGCCATTCCAGCGGGAGTAGTTCATACGAGCAGTACTTC. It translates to CASHSSGSSSYEQYF.

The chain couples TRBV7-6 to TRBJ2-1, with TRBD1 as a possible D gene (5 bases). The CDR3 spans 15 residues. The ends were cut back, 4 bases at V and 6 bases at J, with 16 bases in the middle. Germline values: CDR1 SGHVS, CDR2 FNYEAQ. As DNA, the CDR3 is TGTGCCAGCAGCTCCGCAGTGGGGCAGGGCAATGAGCAGTTCTTC. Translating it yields CASSSAVGQGNEQFF.

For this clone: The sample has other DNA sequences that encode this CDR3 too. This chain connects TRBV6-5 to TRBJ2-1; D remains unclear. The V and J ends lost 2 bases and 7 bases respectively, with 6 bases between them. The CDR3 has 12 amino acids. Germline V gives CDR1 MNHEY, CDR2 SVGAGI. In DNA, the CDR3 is TGTGCCAGCAGTTACCCCGGGAATGAGCAGTTCTTC. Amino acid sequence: CASSYPGNEQFF.

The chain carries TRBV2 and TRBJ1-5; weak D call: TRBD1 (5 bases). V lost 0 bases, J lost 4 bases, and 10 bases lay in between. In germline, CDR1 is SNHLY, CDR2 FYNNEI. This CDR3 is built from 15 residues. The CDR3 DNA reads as TGTGCCAGCAGTGAAGCGGACATAATTAATCAGCCCCAGCATTTT. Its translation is CASSEADIINQPQHF.

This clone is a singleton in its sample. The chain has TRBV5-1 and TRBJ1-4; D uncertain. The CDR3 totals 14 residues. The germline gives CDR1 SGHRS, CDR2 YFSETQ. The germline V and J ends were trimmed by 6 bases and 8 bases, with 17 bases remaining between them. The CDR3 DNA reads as TGCGCCAGCACCATAGGATGGGGAGGAGAAAAACTGTTTTTT. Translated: CASTIGWGGEKLFF.

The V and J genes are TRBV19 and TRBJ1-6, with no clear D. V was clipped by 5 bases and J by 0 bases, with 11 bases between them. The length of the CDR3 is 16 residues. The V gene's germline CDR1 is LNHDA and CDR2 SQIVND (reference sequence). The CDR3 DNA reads TGTGCCAGTAGTCGCGCGATTAGCTCCTATAATTCACCCCTCCACTTT. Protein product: CASSRAISSYNSPLHF. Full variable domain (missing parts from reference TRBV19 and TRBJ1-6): DGGITQSPKYLFRKEGQNVTLSCEQNLNHDAMYWYRQDPGQGLRLIYYSQIVNDFQKGDIAEGYSVSREKKESFPLTVTSAQKNPTAFYLCASSRAISSYNSPLHFGNGTRLTVT.

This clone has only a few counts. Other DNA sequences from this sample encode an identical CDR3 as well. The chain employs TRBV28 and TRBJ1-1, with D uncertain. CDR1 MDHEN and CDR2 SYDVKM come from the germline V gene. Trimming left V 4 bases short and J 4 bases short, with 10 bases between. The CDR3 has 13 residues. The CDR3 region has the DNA TGTGCCAGCAGTTCAGGAGGTGGCACTGAAGCTTTCTTT. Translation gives CASSSGGGTEAFF.

Here the CDR3 DNA reads TGTGCCACTTCGCGGGGCACGGGCTATGGCTACACCTTC. It yields the protein CATSRGTGYGYTF. The rearrangement joins TRBV19 to TRBJ1-2; TRBD1 is a possible D gene (5 bases). Germline CDR1 reads LNHDA; CDR2 reads SQIVND (reference sequence). V lost 10 bases and J lost 4, with 16 bases in between. CDR3 length equals 13 residues.

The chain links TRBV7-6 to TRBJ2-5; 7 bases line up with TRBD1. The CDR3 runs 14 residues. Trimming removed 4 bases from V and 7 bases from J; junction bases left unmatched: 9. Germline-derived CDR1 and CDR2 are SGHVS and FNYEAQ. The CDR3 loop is CASSSTTGVPTQYF. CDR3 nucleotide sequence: TGTGCCAGCAGCTCCACCACAGGGGTACCGACCCAGTACTTC.

CDR3 sequence reads: CASSKLASWIYNEQFF. In DNA form, the CDR3 reads TGTGCCAGCAGCAAACTGGCTAGCTGGATCTACAATGAGCAGTTCTTC. The chain carries TRBV21-1 and TRBJ2-1; no check of the table's D call, TRBD2, against the DNA was made. TRBV21-1 is listed as a pseudogene. This CDR3 contains 16 residues.

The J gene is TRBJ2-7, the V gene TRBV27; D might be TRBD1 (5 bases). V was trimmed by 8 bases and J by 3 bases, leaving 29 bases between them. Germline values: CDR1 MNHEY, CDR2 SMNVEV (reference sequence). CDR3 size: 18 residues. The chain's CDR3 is CASATQNPRGPHFYEQYF. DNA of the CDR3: TGTGCCAGCGCCACGCAGAACCCAAGGGGTCCCCATTTCTACGAGCAGTACTTC.

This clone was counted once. The CDR3 sequence: CASRTGTGGYNEQFF. CDR3 bases: TGTGCCAGCAGAACCGGGACAGGGGGCTATAATGAGCAGTTCTTC. The V call is TRBV2, the J call TRBJ2-1; 12 bases line up with TRBD1. CDR1 SNHLY and CDR2 FYNNEI come from the germline V gene. Germline trimming cut 6 bases from V and 7 bases from J; bases unmatched to any gene: 7. The CDR3 sequence is 15 residues long.

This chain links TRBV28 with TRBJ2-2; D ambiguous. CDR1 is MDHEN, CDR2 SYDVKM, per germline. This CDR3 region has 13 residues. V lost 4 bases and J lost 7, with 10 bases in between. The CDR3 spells CASSSTDIGELFF. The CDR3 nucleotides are TGTGCCAGCAGTTCCACAGATATCGGGGAGCTGTTTTTT.

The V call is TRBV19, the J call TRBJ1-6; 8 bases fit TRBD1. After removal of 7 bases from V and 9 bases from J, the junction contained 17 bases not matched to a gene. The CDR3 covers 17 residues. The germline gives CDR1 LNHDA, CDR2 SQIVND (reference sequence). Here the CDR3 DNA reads TGTGCCAGTACAGGGGGCGAGGTTTCGCGTATTGTTTCACCCCTCCACTTT. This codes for CASTGGEVSRIVSPLHF.